This T cell receptor beta chain is drawn from a study of T cell responses to AZD1222 COVID-19 vaccine. Study findings and constraints: Among AZD1222 vaccinees, only six or seven were seropositive at baseline.

Germline V gives CDR1 SNHLY, CDR2 FYNNEI. Trimming removed 8 bases from V and 6 bases from J; junction bases left unmatched: 6. CDR3 length: 13 residues. This clone has only a few counts. Its target is not known. Only in-frame clones appear in the TCRdb table, and some are missing; sequencing was by immunoSEQ multiplex PCR. The table includes some 130,000 clones, approximately 91% detected once. This chain uses TRBV2 with TRBJ2-7; 11 bases match TRBD2. This TCR was recovered from an adult who received the AZD1222 COVID-19 vaccine. This specimen was peripheral blood, taken 28 days after the second AZD1222 dose. The CDR3 region is CASGELAGAEQYF. The CDR3 nucleotides read TGTGCCAGCGGGGAACTAGCGGGAGCCGAGCAGTACTTC.